Below, 4 T cell receptor beta chains from the same sample are listed, as sequenced in a study of blood T cell repertoires in COVID-19 (dated by TCRdb to about 2020). Library creation used the immunoSEQ multiplex PCR assay. TCRdb took over this immuneACCESS table, retaining in-frame rearrangements with V and J assigned. Such tables are incomplete; in checked studies, under half of the missing clones stem from an unresolved V gene, and the remainder is unexplained. The sample records around 170,000 clones, about 80% of which are singletons. The ten largest clones add up to less than 15% of the sample. The sample comprised PBMCs or T cells enriched from blood (not recorded which). The receptors were sampled from a man in his forties or fifties who had recovered from COVID-19.

This clone was seen once. The rearrangement uses TRBV4-2 and TRBJ2-6; 7 bases map to TRBD1. V gave up 2 bases and J gave up 5 bases; unmatched junction bases: 9. CDR1 LGHNA and CDR2 YNFKEQ come from the germline V gene. CDR3 length: 17 amino acids. CDR3 amino acids: CASSQLLGGLRANVLTF. For the CDR3, the DNA is TGTGCCAGCAGCCAACTCCTAGGGGGCTTGAGGGCCAACGTCCTGACTTTC.

J is TRBJ2-3 and V is TRBV30; 12 positions match TRBD2. V shed 1 base, J shed 6 bases, and the junction held 14 bases outside the gene matches. The V gene's germline CDR1 is GTSNPN and CDR2 SVGIG (reference sequence). The CDR3 totals 18 residues. CDR3 nucleotides: TGTGCCTGGAGTGCCTATGTACTAGCGGGGGGTTTCAGGGATACGCAGTATTTT. Protein product: CAWSAYVLAGGFRDTQYF.

The chain combines TRBV27 with TRBJ1-2, with 7 bases identical to TRBD1. Germline V lookup: CDR1 MNHEY, CDR2 SMNVEV (reference sequence). V shed 4 bases, J shed 8 bases, and the junction held 13 bases outside the gene matches. The CDR3 has 15 amino acids. CDR3 nucleotides: TGTGCCAGCAGTTCGGGGCGCAGGGGGAGGTTGGGCTACACCTTC. Translation: CASSSGRRGRLGYTF.

A few counts support this clone. V and J are TRBV4-2 and TRBJ1-6; tentatively, D is TRBD1 (5 bases). Trimming shortened V by 3 bases and J by 11 bases, and 20 bases separated the two germline ends. The germline V gene has CDR1 LGHNA and CDR2 YNFKEQ. This CDR3 region has 16 residues. Here the CDR3 reads CASSQVRSQGMTPLHF. In DNA, the CDR3 is TGTGCCAGCAGCCAGGTGAGGAGTCAGGGTATGACACCCCTCCACTTT.